This passage covers 20 T cell receptor beta chains from one sample sequenced in a study of cytomegalovirus exposure and HLA in healthy donors (dated by TCRdb to the late 2010s). Receptor libraries were prepared by the immunoSEQ multiplex PCR assay. The multiplex PCR relied on a mix of 60 forward primers for TCR Vbeta segments and 13 reverse primers for TCR Jbeta segments. TCRdb mirrors the immuneACCESS table, restricted to in-frame sequences. Some clones are absent from its copies; in checked studies, under half trace to an unresolved V gene, and the reason for the others is unknown. In this sample the table shows some 120,000 clones, approximately 80% of which occur a single time. Jointly, the top ten make up under 13% of the sample. Source material: PBMCs. Receptors originate from a man under 40 in good health and CMV-seropositive.

The chain employs TRBV5-5 and TRBJ1-2; a weak D match, TRBD1 (6 bases). Germline V gene data show CDR1 as SGHKS and CDR2 as YYEKEE (reference sequence). The germline V and J ends were trimmed by 4 bases and 2 bases, with 9 bases remaining between them. This CDR3 is built from 13 residues. The chain's CDR3 is CASSPRGNYGYTF. As DNA, the CDR3 is TGTGCCAGCAGCCCGAGGGGGAACTATGGCTACACCTTC.

This clone was detected a few times. V gene TRBV9 combines with J gene TRBJ1-2, with 11 bases fitting TRBD1. The CDR3 is 13 amino acids. The V segment lost 0 bases and the J segment 12 bases; nucleotides outside the gene matches: 4. From germline, CDR1 is SGDLS and CDR2 YYNGEE. The CDR3 DNA reads as TGTGCCAGCAGCGTAGCCCAGGACAGGGGGCACACCTTC. It translates to CASSVAQDRGHTF.

This sequence joins TRBV27 and TRBJ2-1, with TRBD2 matching 9 bases. With 5 bases clipped from V and 2 bases from J, the junction kept 4 bases outside the gene matches. The CDR3 totals 15 residues. Germline CDR1 and CDR2: MNHEY and SMNVEV (reference sequence). The CDR3 is CASSVAGATYNEQFF. DNA for the CDR3: TGTGCCAGCAGTGTAGCGGGAGCTACCTACAATGAGCAGTTCTTC.

The chain combines TRBV4-3 with TRBJ1-2; D call uncertain. The CDR3 has 13 amino acids. Germline V lookup: CDR1 LGHNA, CDR2 YSLEER. The ends were cut back, 2 bases at V and 6 bases at J, with 10 bases in the middle. Here the CDR3 reads CASSQSVMDGYTF. The CDR3 DNA reads as TGCGCCAGCAGCCAATCGGTAATGGATGGCTACACCTTC.

This clone was seen more than once but under ten times. This rearrangement joins TRBV18 to TRBJ2-5; 9 positions agree with TRBD1. In germline, CDR1 is KGHSH, CDR2 LQKENI. This CDR3 is 13 amino acids long. V lost 6 bases to trimming and J lost 4 bases; unmatched junction nucleotides: 3. The CDR3, as DNA: TGTGCCAGCTCTTCGGGACAGGGAGAGACCCAGTACTTC. Amino acids: CASSSGQGETQYF.

V gene TRBV29-1 combines with J gene TRBJ1-1; D gene ambiguous. The CDR3 runs 11 residues. Germline V gene lookup returns CDR1 SQVTM and CDR2 ANQGSEA. Trimming cost V 7 bases and J 3 bases, with 9 bases left between them. CDR3 sequence: CSASYDTEAFF. In DNA, the CDR3 is TGCAGCGCCTCCTACGACACTGAAGCTTTCTTT.

V is TRBV7-9 and J is TRBJ1-5, with D hard to call. V lost 3 bases and J 7 bases, leaving 7 bases between the germline ends. This CDR3 region has 12 residues. From germline, CDR1 is SEHNR and CDR2 FQNEAQ (reference sequence). The CDR3 bases are TGTGCCAGCAGCTTGGGAGGCCAGCCCCAGCATTTT. Protein sequence: CASSLGGQPQHF.

Concerning this clone itself: Other nucleotide sequences in the sample specify the same CDR3. This chain uses TRBV5-1 with TRBJ1-4; weak D call: TRBD1 (5 bases). The V gene's germline CDR1 is SGHRS and CDR2 YFSETQ. The CDR3 spans 15 residues. The V gene lost 0 bases and the J gene lost 0 bases, with 6 bases spanning the gap. The CDR3 sequence: CASSLEQATNEKLFF. CDR3 coding DNA: TGCGCCAGCAGCTTGGAACAGGCAACTAATGAAAAACTGTTTTTT.

V and J are TRBV4-3 and TRBJ1-2, with 8 bases matching TRBD1. V shed 2 bases and J 2 bases; nucleotides not matched to a gene: 4. The CDR3 covers 15 residues. Looked up from germline, CDR1 is LGHNA and CDR2 is YSLEER. The CDR3 spells CASSQTGQENYGYTF. Written as DNA, the CDR3 is TGCGCCAGCAGCCAAACGGGACAGGAGAACTATGGCTACACCTTC.

The chain has TRBV27 and TRBJ2-1; 10 bases fit TRBD1. The V segment lost 3 bases and the J segment 6 bases; nucleotides outside the gene matches: 5. Germline V gives CDR1 MNHEY, CDR2 SMNVEV (reference sequence). The CDR3 totals 15 residues. CDR3 sequence reads: CASSFTRTGGNEQFF. In DNA form, the CDR3 reads TGTGCCAGCAGTTTTACTCGGACAGGGGGCAATGAGCAGTTCTTC.

V and J are TRBV19 and TRBJ1-5, with D possibly being TRBD1 (6 bases). Germline V gene sequence: CDR1 LNHDA, CDR2 SQIVND (reference sequence). Deletions cut 6 bases from V and 2 bases from J, with 14 bases between. This CDR3 spans 15 amino acids. DNA for the CDR3: TGTGCCAGTAGGTGGGGGTCAGGGGGCAATCAGCCCCAGCATTTT. It yields the protein CASRWGSGGNQPQHF.

This chain joins TRBV7-2 and TRBJ2-5; TRBD2 aligns across 10 bases. Unmatched junction bases numbered 12, after V lost 8 bases and J lost 9 bases. This CDR3 is built from 14 residues. Germline values: CDR1 SGHTA, CDR2 FQGNSA. This chain's CDR3 is CASGTGTSATAQYF. CDR3 nucleotides: TGTGCCAGCGGGACCGGGACTAGCGCTACGGCCCAGTACTTC.

The chain recombines TRBV6-5 with TRBJ2-7, with D possibly matching TRBD2 (6 bases). Looked up from germline, CDR1 is MNHEY and CDR2 is SVGAGI. Trimming took 0 bases from V and 4 from J, leaving 13 bases between them. This CDR3 is built from 15 residues. CDR3 sequence: CASSYSTGVGYEQYF. CDR3 in DNA: TGTGCCAGCAGTTACTCGACGGGGGTTGGGTACGAGCAGTACTTC.

The J gene is TRBJ1-2, the V gene TRBV29-1; possibly TRBD1 for D (6 bases). The CDR3 loop spans 11 amino acids. Germline CDR1 reads SQVTM; CDR2 reads ANQGSEA. Trimming shortened V by 6 bases and J by 2 bases, and 7 bases separated the two germline ends. CDR3 protein: CSVTGNYGYTF. The CDR3 DNA reads TGCAGCGTGACAGGAAACTATGGCTACACCTTC. Looking up the rest from reference TRBV29-1 and TRBJ1-2 gives the full variable domain: SAVISQKPSRDICQRGTSLTIQCQVDSQVTMMFWYRQQPGQSLTLIATANQGSEATYESGFVIDKFPISRPNLTFSTLTVSNMSPEDSSIYLCSVTGNYGYTFGSGTRLTVV.

V usage is TRBV7-6 and J usage is TRBJ2-7, with TRBD1 matching over 8 bases. Germline V gene sequence: CDR1 SGHVS, CDR2 FNYEAQ. This CDR3 region has 14 residues. J lost 5 bases, V lost 5 bases, and 8 bases had no gene match. CDR3 bases: TGTGCCAGCAGCCTCCGGGACAGGCGCCACGAGCAGTACTTC. Its translation: CASSLRDRRHEQYF.

V and J are TRBV30 and TRBJ1-4; unclear D gene. Germline V gives CDR1 GTSNPN, CDR2 SVGIG (reference sequence). The CDR3 extends over 14 amino acids. Trimming cost V 2 bases and J 6 bases, with 13 bases left between them. The CDR3 DNA reads TGTGCCTGGAGTTTTATATCGGCGGATGAAAAACTGTTTTTT. Residues: CAWSFISADEKLFF.

CDR3 in DNA: TGTGCTAGTGGCCCAGGATCTGGGTACACTGAAGCTTTCTTT. This encodes CASGPGSGYTEAFF. This chain links TRBV12-5 with TRBJ1-1; D gene unclear. Germline CDR1 and CDR2: LGHNT and FRNRAP. The CDR3 runs 14 residues. The V end lost 6 bases, the J end lost 3 bases, and 14 bases lay between the germline ends.

This clone was counted once. Written as DNA, the CDR3 is TGCGCCAGCAGCTCCCCGGGGAACACCGGGGAGCTGTTTTTT. Translating gives CASSSPGNTGELFF. V and J are TRBV5-1 and TRBJ2-2; D gene unclear. Germline V gene lookup returns CDR1 SGHRS and CDR2 YFSETQ. The length of the CDR3 is 14 residues. Deletions cut 3 bases from V and 1 base from J, with 7 bases between.

This clone is a singleton in its sample. The chain carries TRBV6-4 and TRBJ2-3; the match to TRBD2 covers 7 bases. The V gene end was trimmed by 2 bases and the J gene end by 5 bases; junction bases not matched to a gene: 4. Germline CDR1 is MRHNA and CDR2 is SNTAGT. The CDR3 length is 14 residues. In nucleotides, the CDR3 is TGTGCCAGCAGTGACCGGGGGGAGGGAGATACGCAGTATTTT. The encoded protein is CASSDRGEGDTQYF.

V gene TRBV5-5 combines with J gene TRBJ2-7; D perhaps matches TRBD1 (6 bases). CDR3 length equals 14 residues. Trimming removed 5 bases at V and 9 bases at J, with 21 bases between. Germline CDR1 SGHKS, CDR2 YYEKEE (reference sequence). CDR3 DNA sequence: TGTGCCAGCAGTTTCGGACAGCCCGTGGTGGGGCAGTACTTC. Translation: CASSFGQPVVGQYF.